The 16 T cell receptor beta chains below come from one sample, sequenced in a study of blood T cell repertoires in COVID-19. The protocol was immunoSEQ multiplex PCR, while the TCRdb copy is restricted to in-frame clones and leaves out a portion. The sample records 100,000 to 150,000 clones, 90% being singletons. Source material: peripheral blood. Receptor source: a man in his fifties or sixties with active COVID-19.

This sequence joins TRBV5-8 and TRBJ1-2; 7 bases map to TRBD1. The germline V gene encodes CDR1 SGHTS and CDR2 YDEGEE. V gave up 1 base and J gave up 0 bases; unmatched junction bases: 9. The CDR3 contains 17 residues. For the CDR3, the DNA is TGTGCCAGCAGCTTGAGAACAGGGGACATAGCTAACTATGGCTACACCTTC. Translating it yields CASSLRTGDIANYGYTF.

This clone was detected once. The chain joins TRBV7-2 to TRBJ2-3; 11 nucleotides match TRBD1. Germline CDR1 reads SGHTA; CDR2 reads FQGNSA. The V and J ends lost 5 bases and 6 bases, in that order; junction bases with no gene match: 7. The CDR3 extends over 15 amino acids. The CDR3 region has the DNA TGTGCCAGCAGCGGCCGGACAGGGGGCGTCGATACGCAGTATTTT. This encodes CASSGRTGGVDTQYF.

The chain couples TRBV5-5 to TRBJ1-2, with a possible D match to TRBD1 (5 bases). The CDR3 runs 13 residues. The V gene lost 2 bases and the J gene lost 3 bases, with 8 bases spanning the gap. Germline-derived CDR1 and CDR2 are SGHKS and YYEKEE (reference sequence). The CDR3 sequence is CASSLGDYYGYTF. In DNA, the CDR3 is TGTGCCAGCAGCTTAGGGGACTACTATGGCTACACCTTC. Full variable domain (outside the CDR3, taken from reference TRBV5-5 and TRBJ1-2): DAGVTQSPTHLIKTRGQQVTLRCSPISGHKSVSWYQQVLGQGPQFIFQYYEKEERGRGNFPDRFSARQFPNYSSELNVNALLLGDSALYLCASSLGDYYGYTFGSGTRLTVV.

The J gene is TRBJ1-2, the V gene TRBV3-1 (or the pseudogene TRBV3-2); 11 nucleotides align to TRBD1. Losses at the gene ends were 4 bases for V and 6 bases for J; bases not matched to a gene: 10. Germline V gene data show CDR1 as LGHDT and CDR2 as YNNKEL (reference sequence). The CDR3 contains 16 residues. CDR3 in DNA: TGTGCCAGCAGCCGAGGACAGGGGGCAAAAAGCCATGGCTACACCTTC. As protein: CASSRGQGAKSHGYTF.

The V and J genes are TRBV14 and TRBJ2-1; 11 bases match TRBD1. Germline V gene lookup returns CDR1 SGHDN and CDR2 FVKESK. V trimming: 2 bases; J trimming: 5 bases; junction bases outside the gene matches: 8. The CDR3 is made up of 17 amino acids. CDR3 in amino acids: CASSQLTGTGGNNEQFF. In DNA, the CDR3 is TGTGCCAGCAGCCAACTAACCGGGACAGGGGGGAACAATGAGCAGTTCTTC.

This clone was seen a single time. The V gene is TRBV4-2, the J gene TRBJ2-1; 15 positions agree with TRBD2. The CDR3 extends over 15 amino acids. The V gene's germline CDR1 is LGHNA and CDR2 YNFKEQ. V lost 5 bases to trimming and J lost 7 bases; unmatched junction nucleotides: 3. The CDR3 here is CASSGTSGGLNEQFF. For the CDR3, the DNA is TGTGCCAGCAGCGGGACTAGCGGGGGGTTGAATGAGCAGTTCTTC.

The chain combines TRBV2 with TRBJ1-4, with D possibly being TRBD1 (5 bases). V lost 8 bases, J lost 5 bases, and 12 bases lay in between. This CDR3 has 13 residues. Germline V gene data show CDR1 as SNHLY and CDR2 as FYNNEI. CDR3 in DNA: TGTGCCAGCCTGGGGGGGGACAATGAAAAACTGTTTTTT. Its translation is CASLGGDNEKLFF.

The rearrangement uses TRBV11-2 and TRBJ2-3; D unresolved. This CDR3 spans 13 amino acids. V lost 4 bases to trimming and J lost 3 bases, with 8 bases between them. Germline lookup yields CDR1 SGHAT and CDR2 FQNNGV. The CDR3 sequence: CASSSISTDTQYF. DNA of the CDR3: TGTGCCAGCAGCTCTATTTCAACAGATACGCAGTATTTT.

This clone was observed a handful of times. This chain links TRBV10-3 with TRBJ1-1; D remains unclear. V lost 0 bases, J lost 6 bases, and 8 bases lay in between. The length of the CDR3 is 13 residues. Germline V gene lookup returns CDR1 ENHRY and CDR2 SYGVKD. CDR3: CAISESSTAEAFF. In nucleotides, the CDR3 is TGTGCCATCAGTGAGTCCTCTACTGCTGAAGCTTTCTTT.

The chain employs TRBV30 and TRBJ1-5; D is possibly TRBD1 (5 bases). The CDR3 spans 15 residues. Trimming left V 5 bases short and J 0 bases short, with 14 bases between. Germline CDR1 GTSNPN, CDR2 SVGIG (reference sequence). CDR3 nucleotides: TGTGCCTGGGAGGCGGGAGACAGTAGCAATCAGCCCCAGCATTTT. The encoded protein is CAWEAGDSSNQPQHF.

The chain is built from TRBV6-5 and TRBJ2-7, with 11 bases fitting TRBD1. Germline CDR1 and CDR2: MNHEY and SVGAGI. The CDR3 runs 15 residues. Losses at the gene ends were 6 bases for V and 7 bases for J; bases not matched to a gene: 11. The CDR3 bases are TGTGCCAGCAGGGACCGGACAGGGGGCGCGGGGGAGCAGTACGTC. Its translation is CASRDRTGGAGEQYV.

V is TRBV5-1 and J is TRBJ1-2; the D is unclear. The CDR3 loop spans 15 amino acids. From germline, CDR1 is SGHRS and CDR2 YFSETQ. Trimming removed 7 bases at V and 0 bases at J, with 16 bases between. The CDR3 nucleotides read TGCGCCAGCGGACTGTCAGACCCCTCTAACTATGGCTACACCTTC. Its protein product is CASGLSDPSNYGYTF.

The chain is built from TRBV24-1 and TRBJ2-1, with D maybe TRBD1 (5 bases). Trimming took off 0 bases at V and 0 bases at J, with 8 bases between the two ends. Germline values: CDR1 KGHDR, CDR2 SFDVKD. This CDR3 region has 16 residues. The CDR3 is CATSDLAGLSYNEQFF. The CDR3 coding sequence is TGTGCCACCAGTGATTTGGCAGGGCTCTCCTACAATGAGCAGTTCTTC.

This clone was seen a single time. The J gene is TRBJ2-1, the V gene TRBV5-1; D may be TRBD2 (6 bases). The germline gives CDR1 SGHRS, CDR2 YFSETQ. V was cut by 4 bases and J by 6 bases, with 14 bases left in between. This CDR3 region has 14 residues. This CDR3 is CASSRDSAFNEQFF. CDR3 nucleotides: TGCGCCAGCAGCCGGGACTCGGCTTTCAATGAGCAGTTCTTC.

The genes are TRBV11-2 and TRBJ2-5; 7 bases match TRBD1. CDR1 and CDR2 from the germline V gene are SGHAT and FQNNGV. V trimming: 5 bases; J trimming: 5 bases; junction bases outside the gene matches: 8. CDR3 size: 14 residues. The CDR3 DNA follows: TGTGCCAGCAGCCGACGACAGGGCTTTGAGACCCAGTACTTC. This sequence encodes CASSRRQGFETQYF.

This clone was seen only a few times. The V gene is TRBV2, the J gene TRBJ1-6, with TRBD1 matching over 7 bases. The germline V gene has CDR1 SNHLY and CDR2 FYNNEI. J lost 6 bases, V lost 6 bases, and 2 bases had no gene match. The CDR3 covers 13 residues. The CDR3 DNA is TGTGCCAGCAGGGGACAGCTTAATTCACCCCTCCACTTT. Protein product: CASRGQLNSPLHF.